Listed here is a single TCR beta chain. Its antigen has not been determined. Base qualities are not recorded, but no much larger clone differs from it by a single base. The immunoSEQ Assay, a bias-controlled multiplex PCR, was used to amplify TCRbeta CDR3 regions from genomic DNA. Turning to the authors' computational methods: Within the assay, amplification of reference gene primers was used to estimate how many nucleated cells each sample contained. Sequence reads were collapsed and filtered to measure the absolute abundance of every unique TCRbeta CDR3 rearrangement. Productive Simpson clonality was computed per sample as the square root of Simpson's diversity index over productive rearrangements. The table comes from immuneACCESS by way of TCRdb, which keeps in-frame sequences with V and J called. Part of the clones is missing from these tables; in studies checked, under half for an unresolved V gene and the rest for unknown reasons. The V and J calls and clone size are taken from that table; D and trimming were inferred from the DNA. The sample contains about 130,000 clones, around 88% of them found a single time. The ten largest clones take up approximately 2.3% of the sample.

Sequences SQVTM (CDR1) and ANQGSEA (CDR2) are obtained from the germline V gene. V and J are trimmed by 4 bases and 5 bases, and the gene matches miss 11 bases of the junction. From the cysteine through the phenylalanine, the CDR3 covers 14 amino acids. The kept DNA is CDR3 alone, 42 bases in frame from the first base. The data are from a study of blood T cell repertoires in COVID-19 (TCRdb year 2020). Describing the broader study: Samples covering the acute and convalescent phases of COVID-19 were provided by collaborators in the United States, Italy and Spain. The material from the prospective study consisted of cDNA or gDNA derived from T cells, B-cell-depleted T cells, or PBMCs. The samples were drawn from two sources: the first 160 participants of the ongoing ImmuneRACE study, and 1,200 or so subjects contributed by 6 global collaborators. The repertoires were released in a freely available public database intended as a resource for research on the immune response to SARS-CoV-2. The dataset comprised deeply sampled blood TCRbeta repertoires from subjects exposed to, actively infected with, or recovered from COVID-19. Where HLA class I and class II types were available, the types were taken from metadata supplied by the sample provider, not from assay-based typing. Sample metadata almost always included a de-identified subject ID, COVID-19 status, age in years and sex. Points the paper makes about the study in general: Clinical and demographic metadata were provided uncurated, with the amount varying by source and participant.

Enrolling through a virtual design, the prospective study's participants ranged in age from roughly 18 to 90 years and lived across 24 United States geographic areas. To assign participants to cohorts, the prospective study relied on clinical history that participants themselves reported in a screening survey and a study questionnaire. Recovered participants in ImmuneRACE Cohort 3 were defined by two consecutive negative NP/OP PCR tests, clearance by a healthcare professional, or resolution of symptoms. Mobile phlebotomists in the prospective study collected whole blood, serum and a nasopharyngeal or oropharyngeal swab from every participant. Participants in the prospective study had the option to provide additional blood draws and questionnaires over a roughly 2-month period. Prospective study blood samples were shipped either frozen or at room temperature before DNA extraction.

The receptor comes from a woman in her forties or fifties who had recovered from COVID-19. The specimen was PBMCs or T cells enriched from blood (not recorded which). The chain is assembled from TRBV29-1 and TRBJ2-7; 7 bases in between match TRBD1. The bases are TGCAGCGTTGGGGCTAGACAGGGTGCCCACGAGCAGTACTTC. Its product reads: CSVGARQGAHEQYF.